This entry concerns a single TCR beta chain. The CDR3 length is 15 residues. V trimming: 4 bases; J trimming: 5 bases; junction bases outside the gene matches: 9. Germline V lookup: CDR1 SGHRS, CDR2 YFSETQ. The data stem from a study of patients and donors after allogeneic stem cell transplantation. TCRdb reprocessed the RT-PCR reads via MiXCR and lists one record per CDR3 protein. The repertoire consists of about 960,000 distinct CDR3 sequences, with approximately 18% occurring once and the leading ten covering roughly 6%. The rearrangement links TRBV5-1 to TRBJ2-7; TRBD1 matches at 10 bases. Sequencing was done on a sample of blood, either unsorted or a sorted T cell fraction (not recorded which). The clonotype was recovered from a human donor who was either an allogeneic HSCT recipient or a stem cell or donor lymphocyte infusion donor (not recorded which). It is not recorded whose cells these are; they may come from a transplant donor. The CDR3 DNA reads TGCGCCAGCAGCGTAGGACAGGGGGTCCGCGACGAGCAGTACTTC. It codes for CASSVGQGVRDEQYF. Based on the CDR3 plus reference TRBV5-1 and TRBJ2-7, the full variable domain is KAGVTQTPRYLIKTRGQQVTLSCSPISGHRSVSWYQQTPGQGLQFLFEYFSETQRNKGNFPGRFSGRQFSNSRSEMNVSTLELGDSALYLCASSVGQGVRDEQYFGPGTRLTVT.